This T cell receptor beta chain appears in the sequencing data of a study of shared clonotypes between healthy human individuals. For the study at large: Three plates were used per donor for CD4 naive, three for CD4 memory, two for CD8 naive and one for CD8 memory.

Clones were read by immunoSEQ multiplex PCR, and TCRdb kept only the in-frame ones, dropping some. The sample includes some 1.5 million clones, roughly 96% seen only once; the top ten take more than 0.9%. Of note for this clone: What it recognizes is unknown.

Study observations and caveats: Naive subsets generally had larger estimated richness than memory subsets.

Splitting of CD4+ cells produced CD45RA+ naive and CD45RA-negative memory subsets. The V segment lost 0 bases and the J segment 6 bases; nucleotides outside the gene matches: 7. The length of the CDR3 is 16 residues. CDR1 SGDLS and CDR2 YYNGEE come from the germline V gene. The rearrangement links TRBV9 to TRBJ2-1; 9 positions match TRBD2. Sequencing used naive CD4+ T cells sorted from blood. Subset meaning: CD45RA+ positively selected. The source is a man between 25 and 39 years old in good health. CDR3 in amino acids: CASSVAGSGSVNEQFF. The CDR3 DNA reads as TGTGCCAGCAGCGTAGCTGGTAGCGGGAGCGTCAATGAGCAGTTCTTC. Variable domain in full (rest from reference TRBV9 and TRBJ2-1): DSGVTQTPKHLITATGQRVTLRCSPRSGDLSVYWYQQSLDQGLQFLIQYYNGEERAKGNILERFSAQQFPDLHSELNLSSLELGDSALYFCASSVAGSGSVNEQFFGPGTRLTVL.